This paragraph covers one T cell receptor (beta chain) sequence. What it binds is not known. V was pared by 9 bases and J by 7 bases, with 7 bases of the junction left unmatched. Germline V CDR1 and CDR2: ENHRY, SYGVKD. The CDR3 has 13 amino acids. The PCR made use of 60 Vbeta and 13 Jbeta primers. Authors' data handling: A later analysis tallied 80 million or so unique TCR beta chains, some 12 million of them shared. Sequencing used immunoSEQ multiplex PCR; TCRdb keeps in-frame clones, though not all of them. Clonal size and the V and J genes are those of that table, whereas D and trimming came from the DNA. The table includes some 200,000 clones, about 74% detected once. The data were obtained in a study of cytomegalovirus exposure and HLA in healthy donors. Findings of the study overall: Within the data, a cluster of highly shared sequence variants was likely a sequencing artifact. Accounts indicate the classifier identified cytomegalovirus status with strong specificity and sensitivity. The availability of immune exposure information extended only to CMV serostatus.

This chain joins TRBV10-3 and TRBJ2-1, with 9 nucleotides matching TRBD2. Sequencing was done on a sample of PBMCs. The receptor comes from a man aged 35-49 years in good health and CMV-seronegative. CDR3 region: CAIGTSFQNEQFF. The CDR3 region has the DNA TGTGCCATTGGGACTAGCTTCCAAAATGAGCAGTTCTTC.